This entry is about one T cell receptor beta chain. Its antigen remains unknown. The DNA input per sorted-subset replicate PCR was around 200 ng, corresponding to some 30,000 T cell genomes. Produced via immunoSEQ multiplex PCR; TCRdb's table is partial and in-frame only. The sample has fewer than 3 million clones, approximately 90% seen once. The CDR3 spans 14 residues. Germline-derived CDR1 and CDR2 are MNHEY and SMNVEV (reference sequence). Trimming took 2 bases from V and 6 from J, leaving 11 bases between them. This entry belongs to a study of shared clonotypes between healthy human individuals. Study background: For every donor, three CD4 naive, three CD4 memory, two CD8 naive and one CD8 memory plates were used. General study findings and limits: Generation probability values for non-shared clonotypes were lower than those for clonotypes shared by all four donors.

A CD45RA+ naive subset and a CD45RA-negative memory subset were split from CD4+ cells. This receptor was taken from a man in his late teens or twenties in good health. Some clones in this sample may be carry-over from other donors' samples. The sample taken for sequencing was naive CD4+ T cells from PBMCs. Stated subset: CD45RA+ positively selected. The V gene is TRBV27, the J gene TRBJ1-5; D gene uncertain. The CDR3 spells CASSLQSSGQPQHF. CDR3 in DNA: TGTGCCAGCAGTTTACAGTCTTCTGGTCAGCCCCAGCATTTT.